This T cell receptor beta chain was observed in a study of identical twins (dated by TCRdb to 2016 to 2018). In terms of the full investigation: To test whether fetal clonotypes persist, the study used deep sequencing on TCR alpha and beta repertoires from monozygotic twins, unrelated adults of various ages, and cord blood. Replicate twin experiments were performed at different times using different library preparation protocols to rule out contamination.

This clonotype was observed a few times. This receptor's antigen is unknown. One base away there is no much larger clone; base qualities are not given. The receptor library was made with 5' RACE. The run used an Illumina HiSeq 2000. A universal primer binding site was introduced by template switching, and a unique molecular identifier was present in the final cDNA, enabling accurate counting of TCR cDNA molecules. Specific primers in the conserved constant-segment region were used to synthesize first-strand cDNA for the TCR alpha and beta chains. To control for contamination, each cDNA library was double barcoded with a SMART-Mk sample barcode plus Illumina barcodes. TruSeq adapter sequences, together with Illumina sample barcodes, were added in two successive PCR steps. TCR alpha and beta cDNA libraries were sequenced on the Illumina HiSeq platform with custom primers. In the original analysis: Raw reads were processed with MiGEC to extract unique molecular identifiers, and MiXCR was used to determine CDR3 positions. For each individual, recombination models were inferred using an EM algorithm with the repgenHMM and IGoR tools. Shared clonotypes were analyzed with the tcR package in R, and sharing was normalized by the product of cloneset sizes. To study raw recombination without the effects of thymic and clonal selection, out-of-frame nonproductive sequences were analyzed. TCRdb reanalyzed the raw reads on its own, using fastp at Q25 for trimming and MiXCR for clone calling, and kept in-frame beta chains. Rows are combined by CDR3 protein, so each entry shows the most common genes and DNA. TCRdb, not the authors, supplied the V and J calls. This sample holds 650,000 to 800,000 distinct CDR3 sequences; 8% to 9% were observed only once. The top ten clones comprise approximately 0.94% of the sample.

The CDR3 contains 15 residues, cysteine and phenylalanine counted. Left in the record is the CDR3 DNA by itself, 45 bases read in frame from the first base. The germline V gene gives CDR1 as MNHNS and CDR2 as SASEGT. Trimming takes 5 bases from V and 4 bases from J, and the germline ends sit 17 bases apart. What the work shows at the level of the full study, not this receptor alone: In monozygotic twins, out-of-frame TCR alpha sharing was systematically underestimated by recombination models, although the models agreed with sharing between unrelated individuals. Conclusions relied on cross-sectional statistical analysis, since the same donors could not be followed over many years. Zero-insertion analyses could be partly confounded by invariant T cells such as MAIT and iNKT, though diverse VJ usage argued against such confounding for most clonotypes. Excess twin sharing in beta out-of-frame sequences was weaker because fewer shared sequences lowered the signal-to-noise ratio. Compared with coincidental sharing between unrelated individuals, out-of-frame TCR alpha sequences shared between twins had an excess of sequences with low generation probability. Abundant cord blood beta clonotypes carried fewer insertions; young adult naive repertoires showed a weaker similar trend, while memory repertoires showed none.

Only healthy Caucasian donors were included. The twin cohort consisted of three pairs of female monozygotic twins, all aged about 18 to 29 years. Peripheral blood mononuclear cells were used as the source from which RNA for TCR libraries was isolated. In addition, the sample was reused for a study of yellow fever vaccine responses in identical twins. As the second study states: According to the authors, the vaccine-induced T cell response in identical twins seemed to be partly convergent and partly specific to each individual. In identical twins, the study followed T cell clones that responded to the vaccine with precision.

Material for sequencing was PBMCs. The origin of this receptor is a woman aged 18-30 years in good health. The rearranged chain carries TRBV6-1 and TRBJ1-2; D gene: possibly TRBD1, on 5 matching bases. The CDR3 amino acid sequence is: CASSPRTKRSYGYTF. The nucleotide sequence reads TGTGCCAGCAGTCCTCGGACAAAAAGGAGCTATGGCTACACCTTC.